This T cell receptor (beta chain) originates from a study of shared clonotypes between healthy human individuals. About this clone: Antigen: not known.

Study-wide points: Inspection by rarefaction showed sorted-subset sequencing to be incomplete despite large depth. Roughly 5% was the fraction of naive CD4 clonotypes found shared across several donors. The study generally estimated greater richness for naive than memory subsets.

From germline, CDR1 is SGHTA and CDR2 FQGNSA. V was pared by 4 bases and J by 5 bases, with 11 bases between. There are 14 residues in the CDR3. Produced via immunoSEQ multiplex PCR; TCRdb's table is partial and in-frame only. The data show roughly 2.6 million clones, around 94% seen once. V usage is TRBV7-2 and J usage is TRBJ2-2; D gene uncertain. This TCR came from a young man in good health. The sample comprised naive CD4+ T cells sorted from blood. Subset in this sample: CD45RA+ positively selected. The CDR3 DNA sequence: TGTGCCAGCAGCTCGCGCGTTGGGACCGGGGAGCTGTTTTTT. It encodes CASSSRVGTGELFF.